This T cell receptor (beta chain) was sequenced for a study of blood T cell repertoires in COVID-19. Across the whole study: Collection of acute and convalescent COVID-19 samples took place in the United States, Italy and Spain.

Per the study methods: For nucleated cells, counts were estimated from reference gene primer amplification. Assay: immunoSEQ multiplex PCR; the TCRdb copy retains only in-frame clones and omits some. That table is the source of V, J and clone size, and D and trimming were worked out from the DNA. This sample has approximately 67,000 clones; 80% to 90% occur once, and the top ten carry around 7.9%. Germline lookup yields CDR1 MDHEN and CDR2 SYDVKM. The CDR3 sequence is 14 residues long. J was trimmed by 3 bases and V by 8 bases; bases with no gene match: 7. The chain links TRBV28 to TRBJ2-7; 10 nucleotides align to TRBD1. The receptor's source is a man aged 45-65 years with active COVID-19. Material for sequencing was peripheral blood. The CDR3 bases are TGTGCCAGCCGACAGACAGGGGGCGACTACGAGCAGTACTTC. Its translation: CASRQTGGDYEQYF.